This entry describes one T cell receptor beta chain. What this receptor recognizes is not known. Nothing much larger sits one base from this clone, and base qualities are not available. Robust positive staining for Merkel cell polyomavirus Large T antigen was observed by immunohistochemistry in the tumors of all patients. The study included fewer than 15 Merkel cell carcinoma patients whose blood and/or cultured TIL contained robust KLL-tetramer+ populations exceeding 0.04% of CD8+ T cells. Every patient was Caucasian, and patient ages had a median of roughly 66 years and ranged from roughly 50 to 85 years. Lymph node tumors were analyzed for patients with unknown primaries who presented with nodal disease, or when insufficient primary tissue was available. The germline V gene encodes CDR1 SGHDT and CDR2 YYEEEE. The CDR3 starts with the cysteine, ends with the phenylalanine, and has 16 residues. The sequence is cut down to CDR3 DNA, 48 bases in frame from base 1. Trimming takes 4 bases off V and 7 bases off J; junction bases not matched to a gene: 7.

The source of the sample is a study of tumor-infiltrating T cells and Merkel cell polyomavirus (dated 2017 in TCRdb). For the study in its entirety: CD8+ T cells specific for the Merkel cell polyomavirus KLL epitope were examined in Merkel cell carcinoma patients. Disease stage at presentation varied among the patients, and patient follow-up lasted a median of about 2.5 years, ranging from 1.1 to 6.0 years. Varied, non-standardized therapies, including chemotherapy, radiation and immunotherapies, were received by the patients. In about 15 samples, KLL-tetramer-sorted cells taken from blood or tumor-infiltrating lymphocytes underwent TRB sequencing, as did about a dozen matched whole-tumor samples. Most whole-tumor samples were obtained as 25-micron curls cut from formalin-fixed, paraffin-embedded tissue blocks. Of all the tumor samples in the study, one was a frozen nodal tumor digest and another was a flash-frozen core biopsy of a metastasis. Overall results and qualifications from the work: More unique KLL-specific clonotypes in tumors (about 5-108 vs 0-3) was associated with a significant MCC-specific survival advantage (P = 0.0051). Only a single viral epitope was studied, so T cells against other Merkel cell polyomavirus epitopes were not captured. KLL-specific TRB repertoires proved diverse and largely private: among more than 350 unique sequences, only one clonotype was public, and a couple of patients shared that clonotype. One limitation of the study is the small sample size (n = 12 patients). Significantly improved MCC-specific survival was associated with a higher fraction of KLL-specific T cells within tumors (about 1.7-18% versus 0-0.14%).

Library construction relied on the immunoSEQ multiplex PCR assay. Adaptive Biotechnologies (Seattle, WA) carried out genomic DNA extraction, TRB sequencing and normalization. The study's own analysis went as follows. Clonality was calculated as one minus the Shannon entropy of productive TRB sequences, normalized by log2 of unique productive sequences. KLL-specific clonotypes in tumors were found by matching TCRbeta CDR3 amino acid sequences to the sequences from the tetramer-sorted sample of each patient. TCRdb took over this immuneACCESS table, retaining in-frame rearrangements with V and J assigned. Such tables are incomplete; in checked studies, under half of the missing clones stem from an unresolved V gene, and the remainder is unexplained. V, J and clone size reflect that table, while D and trimming were determined from the DNA. A total of about 25,000 clones appear in this sample, roughly 85% of them only once. The ten largest account for roughly 3% of the sample.

This receptor was obtained from a man aged 45-65 years with Merkel cell carcinoma. The sequencing sample was made of lymph node tissue. The chain is encoded by TRBV5-6 joined to TRBJ2-1, and 14 bases in between align with TRBD2. The CDR3 region has the sequence CASSAPGLAGENEQFF. The base sequence is TGTGCCAGCAGCGCCCCGGGACTAGCGGGAGAAAATGAGCAGTTCTTC.